This T cell receptor (beta chain) was obtained from a study of shared clonotypes between healthy human individuals. Whole-study context: Researchers assigned three CD4 naive, three CD4 memory, two CD8 naive and one CD8 memory plate to each donor. Study results and caveats: Larger estimated richness was generally recorded for naive subsets relative to memory subsets. Sorted-subset samples were not fully sequenced, rarefaction indicated.

J was trimmed by 3 bases and V by 5 bases; bases with no gene match: 0. Germline V gene lookup returns CDR1 WNHNN and CDR2 SYGVQD (reference sequence). The CDR3 loop spans 14 amino acids. A CD45RA+ naive subset and a CD45RA-negative memory subset were split from CD4+ cells. The protocol was immunoSEQ multiplex PCR, while the TCRdb copy is restricted to in-frame clones and leaves out a portion. The sample includes 600,000 to 750,000 clones, roughly 78% seen only once; the top ten take approximately 1.8%. This clone came up a few times. Its antigen is still unknown. This clonotype was sampled from a woman in her thirties in good health. Sequencing was performed on memory CD4+ T cells sorted from blood. Subset given: CD45RA-negative fraction. The rearrangement joins TRBV10-1 to TRBJ2-1; 11 bases match TRBD2. The DNA for the CDR3 is TGCGCCAGCAGTACTAGCGGGAGCTACAATGAGCAGTTCTTC. It encodes CASSTSGSYNEQFF.